A single T cell receptor beta chain is shown here with its context. Its antigen remains unidentified. No quality values exist for individual bases; no much larger clone is one base distant. The sample belongs to a study of blood T cell repertoires in COVID-19 (dated by TCRdb to 2018 to 2021). With regard to the full study: Collaborator samples came from the United States, Italy and Spain and covered acute and convalescent phases of COVID-19. The material from the prospective study consisted of cDNA or gDNA derived from T cells, B-cell-depleted T cells, or PBMCs. Deeply sampled blood TCRbeta repertoires from subjects exposed to, actively infected with, or recovered from COVID-19 were included in the dataset. The repertoires were released in a freely available public database meant as a resource for research on the immune response to SARS-CoV-2. The samples were drawn from the first 160 participants of the ongoing ImmuneRACE study and from 1,254 subjects provided by 6 global collaborators. A de-identified subject ID, COVID-19 status, age in years and sex were almost always included in the sample metadata. Where HLA class I and class II types were available, the types were taken from metadata supplied by the sample provider, not from assay-based typing.

The germline V gene specifies SGHRS as CDR1 and YFSETQ as CDR2. At the junction V is shortened by 0 bases and J by 0 bases; bases outside the gene matches: 7. CDR3 length: 17 amino acids, cysteine to phenylalanine. Only CDR3 DNA is held: 51 bases, read in frame from base 1. TCRbeta CDR3 regions were amplified from genomic DNA using the immunoSEQ Assay, a bias-controlled multiplex PCR. As for how the authors treated the data: Nucleated cell counts per sample were estimated from amplification of reference gene primers within the assay. To quantify the absolute abundance of each unique TCRbeta CDR3 rearrangement, sequence reads were collapsed and filtered. Productive Simpson clonality was computed per sample as the square root of Simpson's diversity index over productive rearrangements. Entries here come from immuneACCESS through TCRdb and include only in-frame sequences with V and J called. Some clones fail to appear in such tables; in the studies checked, an unresolved V gene covers under half of the shortfall, and the cause of the remainder is unknown. V, J and clone size reflect that table, while D and trimming were determined from the DNA. The sample includes over 350,000 clones, with 80% to 90% observed a single time. Together, the top ten hold more than 4% of the sample.

Whole blood was collected in K2EDTA tubes by collaborating institutions according to the institutions' own protocols. For TCRbeta analysis, collaborator samples were shipped as frozen whole blood, as isolated PBMCs, or as DNA extracted from either sample type. The full study reports these points: The quantity of clinical and demographic metadata differed by source and by participant and was supplied without curation.

The sequenced sample was peripheral blood. This sequence uses TRBV5-1 and TRBJ2-3; 7 central nucleotides agree with TRBD2. The clonotype was recovered from a woman between 25 and 40 years old with acute or convalescent COVID-19. The nucleotide sequence is TGCGCCAGCAGCTTGGCTTTTGCGGGGGATAGCACAGATACGCAGTATTTT. It encodes CASSLAFAGDSTDTQYF.